The 9 T cell receptor beta chains below all came from one sample that was sequenced in a study of vaccination effects on CD4 cells after COVID-19 (dated 2022 in TCRdb). Library prep was done by the immunoSEQ multiplex PCR assay. The table comes from immuneACCESS by way of TCRdb, which keeps in-frame sequences with V and J called. Part of the clones is missing from these tables; in studies checked, under half for an unresolved V gene and the rest for unknown reasons. This sample has roughly 45,000 clones in its table, and around 80% of those were observed once. The top ten constitute approximately 11% of the sample. To identify antigen-specific CD4+ T cell clonotypes by their expansion, the ViraFEST assay first stimulated PBMC with viral peptide pools and then applied TCR sequencing. After around 10 days of culture, CD4+ T cells were isolated with the EasySep CD4+ T cell isolation kit. Negative nucleocapsid antibody results before and after vaccination confirmed that the healthy vaccine recipients had no prior SARS-CoV-2 infection.

These receptors are not linked to any known antigen. The material sequenced was CD4+ T cells from PBMCs cultured with SARS-CoV-2 spike peptides, taken before COVID-19 vaccination. The cell subset or site label here, explained by the study, means: SARS-CoV-2 spike overlapping peptide pool stimulation. The receptor set was obtained from a human donor who received a COVID-19 vaccine.

The chain uses TRBV6-5 and TRBJ1-2; 11 nucleotides match TRBD1. The CDR3 is 13 residues long. Germline-derived CDR1 and CDR2 are MNHEY and SVGAGI. The CDR3 sequence: CASGTGGGYGYTF. CDR3 sequence (DNA): TGTGCGAGCGGGACAGGGGGGGGCTATGGCTACACCTTC.

The rearrangement links TRBV19 to TRBJ2-7; 12 bases are shared with TRBD2. With 10 bases clipped from V and 5 bases from J, the junction kept 24 bases outside the gene matches. The CDR3 loop spans 19 amino acids. The germline V gene encodes CDR1 LNHDA and CDR2 SQIVND (reference sequence). The CDR3 DNA reads TGTGCCACCTTCCAGACTAGAGCTAGCGGGGGGGCCGAAGGCCACGAGCAGTACGTC. Protein: CATFQTRASGGAEGHEQYV.

This chain links TRBV25-1 with TRBJ1-2; no firm D call. CDR1 is MGHDK and CDR2 is SYGVNS in the germline V gene. V shed 5 bases and J shed 4 bases, with 14 bases lying between them. CDR3 length: 14 residues. This CDR3 is CASSRPGGGYGYTF. DNA for the CDR3: TGTGCCAGCAGTAGACCGGGAGGAGGCTATGGCTACACCTTC.

V is TRBV15 and J is TRBJ1-2; TRBD1 agrees at 8 bases. V gave up 4 bases and J gave up 4 bases; unmatched junction bases: 5. The germline V gene has CDR1 LNHNV and CDR2 YYDKDF (reference sequence). This CDR3 region has 14 residues. The CDR3 loop is CATSTRTGTYGYTF. CDR3 bases: TGTGCCACCAGCACCCGGACAGGGACCTATGGCTACACCTTC.

V and J are TRBV5-5 and TRBJ2-5; D is unclear. This CDR3 has 13 residues. The V and J ends lost 0 bases and 3 bases respectively, with 6 bases between them. The germline V gene has CDR1 SGHKS and CDR2 YYEKEE (reference sequence). DNA of the CDR3: TGTGCCAGCAGCTTGGTTCCGGAAGAGACCCAGTACTTC. This encodes CASSLVPEETQYF.

This clone was observed a handful of times. The J gene is TRBJ1-3, the V gene TRBV5-1; D perhaps matches TRBD1 (6 bases). Trimming shortened V by 0 bases and J by 2 bases, and 15 bases separated the two germline ends. CDR3 length: 17 amino acids. In germline, CDR1 is SGHRS, CDR2 YFSETQ. In DNA form, the CDR3 reads TGCGCCAGCAGCTTGGCTACAGGGAGGGCTACTGGAAACACCATATATTTT. Its protein product is CASSLATGRATGNTIYF.

As to this clone: Other DNA sequences in this specimen translate into the identical CDR3. The V call is TRBV19, the J call TRBJ2-2, with 7 bases aligning to TRBD2. V gave up 6 bases and J gave up 2 bases; unmatched junction bases: 3. The CDR3 loop spans 14 amino acids. CDR1 is LNHDA and CDR2 is SQIVND in the germline V gene (reference sequence). The CDR3 nucleotides read TGTGCCAGTAGGCGGGGGATAAACACCGGGGAGCTGTTTTTT. This gives the protein CASRRGINTGELFF.

This chain connects TRBV24-1 to TRBJ2-3; D not certain. The CDR3 sequence is 15 residues long. Per the germline V gene, CDR1 is KGHDR and CDR2 is SFDVKD. V lost 9 bases, J lost 2 bases, and 17 bases lay in between. This chain's CDR3 is CATSGADSPTDTQYF. The CDR3 coding sequence is TGTGCCACCTCCGGAGCCGATAGTCCCACAGATACGCAGTATTTT.

V and J are TRBV21-1 and TRBJ1-2. TRBV21-1 is described as a pseudogene. The CDR3 is made up of 18 amino acids. The CDR3 DNA is TGTGCCAGCAGCAAAGGAATAGCGGCCAGGAAGAGTGGCTATGGCTACACCTTC. This codes for CASSKGIAARKSGYGYTF.